The entry below describes one T cell receptor (beta chain). Produced via immunoSEQ multiplex PCR; TCRdb's table is partial and in-frame only. The sample records more than 20,000 clones, about 77% being singletons. The CDR3 is 14 residues long. With V trimmed by 5 bases and J by 5 bases, 5 bases remained unmatched. Germline V gene lookup returns CDR1 LNHDA and CDR2 SQIVND (reference sequence). The sample originates from a study of preoperative IRX-2 immunotherapy in early breast cancer. The sample's treatment: preoperative locoregional IRX-2 cytokine immunotherapy. Patients received preoperative, locoregional IRX-2 cytokine immunotherapy in a phase Ib study.

The sequence was collected from a human donor with breast cancer. The chain employs TRBV19 and TRBJ1-4; 7 bases align to TRBD1. The sequenced sample was lymph node tissue, obtained before IRX-2 immunotherapy. The CDR3 protein is CASSEGALNEKLFF. The DNA of the CDR3 is TGTGCCAGTAGTGAGGGGGCTTTGAATGAAAAACTGTTTTTT.